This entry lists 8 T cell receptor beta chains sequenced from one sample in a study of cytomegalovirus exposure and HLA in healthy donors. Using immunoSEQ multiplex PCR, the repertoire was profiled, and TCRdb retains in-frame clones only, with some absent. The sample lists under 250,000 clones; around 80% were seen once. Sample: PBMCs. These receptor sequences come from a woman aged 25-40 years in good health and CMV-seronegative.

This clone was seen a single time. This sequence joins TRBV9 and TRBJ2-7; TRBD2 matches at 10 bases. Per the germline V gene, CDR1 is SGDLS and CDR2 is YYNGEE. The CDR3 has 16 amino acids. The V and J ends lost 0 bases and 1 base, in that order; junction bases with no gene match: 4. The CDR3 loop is CASSVGRAGGSYEQYF. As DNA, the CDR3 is TGTGCCAGCAGCGTAGGGCGAGCGGGAGGGTCCTACGAGCAGTACTTC.

Here the CDR3 reads CASSQQGGTGRGYTF. Here the CDR3 DNA reads TGCGCCAGCAGCCAACAAGGGGGGACAGGGCGCGGCTACACCTTC. This chain joins TRBV4-1 and TRBJ1-2; 9 bases map to TRBD1. V lost 2 bases to trimming and J lost 8 bases; unmatched junction nucleotides: 9. Germline CDR1 and CDR2: MGHRA and YSYEKL. This CDR3 is built from 15 residues.

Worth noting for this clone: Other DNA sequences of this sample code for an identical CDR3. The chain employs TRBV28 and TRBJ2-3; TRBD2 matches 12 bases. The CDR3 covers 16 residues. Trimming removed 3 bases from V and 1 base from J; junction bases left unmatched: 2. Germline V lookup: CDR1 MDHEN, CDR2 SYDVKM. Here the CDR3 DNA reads TGTGCCAGCAGTTTGCGACTAGCGGGAGGCACAGATACGCAGTATTTT. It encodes CASSLRLAGGTDTQYF.

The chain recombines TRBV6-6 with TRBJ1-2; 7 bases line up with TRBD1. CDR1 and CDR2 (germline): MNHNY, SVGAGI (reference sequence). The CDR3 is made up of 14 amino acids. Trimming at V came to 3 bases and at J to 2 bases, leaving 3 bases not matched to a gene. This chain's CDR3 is CASSYSDRNYGYTF. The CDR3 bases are TGTGCCAGCAGTTATTCGGACAGGAACTATGGCTACACCTTC.

The CDR3 DNA is TGTGCCTGGAGGGGAGCCAGGGGCTGGCGGTTTAGTGAAAAACTGTTTTTT. It specifies CAWRGARGWRFSEKLFF. This rearrangement joins TRBV30 to TRBJ1-4; possibly TRBD1 for D (6 bases). Trimming pared 3 bases from V and 7 bases from J, leaving 24 bases between. This CDR3 has 17 residues. Germline V lookup: CDR1 GTSNPN, CDR2 SVGIG (reference sequence).

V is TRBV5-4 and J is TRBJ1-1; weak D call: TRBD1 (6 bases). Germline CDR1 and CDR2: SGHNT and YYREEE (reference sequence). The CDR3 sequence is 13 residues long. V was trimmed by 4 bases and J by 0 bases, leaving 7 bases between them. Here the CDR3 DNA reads TGTGCCAGCAGCCGGACAGTGAACACTGAAGCTTTCTTT. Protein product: CASSRTVNTEAFF.

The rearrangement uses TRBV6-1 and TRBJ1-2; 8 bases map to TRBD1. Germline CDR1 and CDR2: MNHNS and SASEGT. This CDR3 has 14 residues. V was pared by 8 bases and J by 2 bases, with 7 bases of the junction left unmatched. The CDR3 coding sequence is TGTGCCAGCGGATACCGGGACAGGAACTATGGCTACACCTTC. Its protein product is CASGYRDRNYGYTF.

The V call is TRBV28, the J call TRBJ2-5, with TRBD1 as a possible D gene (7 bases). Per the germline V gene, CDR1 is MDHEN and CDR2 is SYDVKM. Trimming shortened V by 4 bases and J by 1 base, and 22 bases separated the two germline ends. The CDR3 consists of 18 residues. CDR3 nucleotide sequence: TGTGCCAGCAGTTCGACAGGGATGAATATCGGGGGCCAAGAGACCCAGTACTTC. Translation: CASSSTGMNIGGQETQYF.